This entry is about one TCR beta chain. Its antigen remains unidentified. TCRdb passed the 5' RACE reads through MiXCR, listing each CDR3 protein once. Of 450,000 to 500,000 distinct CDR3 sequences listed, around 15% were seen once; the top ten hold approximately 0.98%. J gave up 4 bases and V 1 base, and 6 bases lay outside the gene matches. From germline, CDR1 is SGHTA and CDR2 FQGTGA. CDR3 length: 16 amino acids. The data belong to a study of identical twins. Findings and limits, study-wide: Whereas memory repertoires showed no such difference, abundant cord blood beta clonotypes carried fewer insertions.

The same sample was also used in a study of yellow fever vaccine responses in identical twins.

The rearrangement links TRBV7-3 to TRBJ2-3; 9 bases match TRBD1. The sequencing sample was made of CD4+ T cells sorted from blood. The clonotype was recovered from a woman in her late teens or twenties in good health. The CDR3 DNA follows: TGTGCCAGCAGCTTAAGAGGGACAGGGAACCCAGATACGCAGTATTTT. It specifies CASSLRGTGNPDTQYF.